These 4 T cell receptor beta chains share one sample of origin, sequenced in a study of T cells in Graves' hyperthyroidism and ophthalmopathy. Template material for amplifying TCR beta CDR3 regions consisted of RNA transcripts. With the HTBI primer set, the TCR CDR3 went through a first round of RT-PCR. TCRdb redid the calling of the multiplex PCR reads with MiXCR, one entry per CDR3 protein. This table has 490,000 or so distinct CDR3 sequences, 20% to 25% appearing once. Sequences were obtained from blood. These receptors all stem from a woman aged 70-85 years with Graves' ophthalmopathy.

This clonotype was seen many times. V and J are TRBV7-2 and TRBJ2-5; no reliable D call. The germline V gene has CDR1 SGHTA and CDR2 FQGNSA. CDR3 length equals 16 residues. Trimming shortened V by 0 bases and J by 2 bases, and 13 bases separated the two germline ends. The CDR3 DNA reads as TGTGCCAGCAGCTTAGCTCTGGGCTTTAAGCAAGAGACCCAGTACTTC. This encodes CASSLALGFKQETQYF. Supplemented by reference TRBV7-2 and TRBJ2-5, the full variable domain reads GAGVSQSPSNKVTEKGKDVELRCDPISGHTALYWYRQSLGQGLEFLIYFQGNSAPDKSGLPSDRFSAERTGGSVSTLTIQRTQQEDSAVYLCASSLALGFKQETQYFGPGTRLLVL.

This clonotype has a count of ten or more. In DNA, the CDR3 is TGTGCCAGCAGGGGGGGAGGGGATAGCAATCAGCCCCAGCATTTT. Translation gives CASRGGGDSNQPQHF. The J gene is TRBJ1-5, the V gene TRBV2; possibly TRBD1 for D (5 bases). V lost 6 bases and J lost 0, with 12 bases in between. This CDR3 region has 15 residues. CDR1 SNHLY and CDR2 FYNNEI come from the germline V gene.

This clonotype was counted only a few times. The V and J genes are TRBV24-1 and TRBJ2-1; the D is unclear. The CDR3 covers 15 residues. The germline gives CDR1 KGHDR, CDR2 SFDVKD. V was pared by 3 bases and J by 6 bases, with 14 bases between. CDR3 nucleotides: TGTGCCACCAGTGATCCCACCCGCCAGGTCAATGAGCAGTTCTTC. This sequence encodes CATSDPTRQVNEQFF.

This clonotype has more than one count but fewer than ten. Here the CDR3 DNA reads TGTGCCAGCAGCTTAGACCAGGACAGGGGAAGATGGCTAGAGACCCAGTACTTC. Its protein product is CASSLDQDRGRWLETQYF. V is TRBV11-2 and J is TRBJ2-5, with TRBD1 identical over 9 bases. The germline V gene encodes CDR1 SGHAT and CDR2 FQNNGV. The trim removed 0 bases at V and 4 bases at J, leaving 12 bases unmatched. This CDR3 is built from 18 residues.